This entry concerns a single T cell receptor beta chain. Sequence at one end of the junction differs from germline and may be a read error. This sample was taken from a study of molecular identifiers for immune sequencing clone quantification. TCRdb redid the calling of the PCR reads with MiXCR, one entry per CDR3 protein. The sample contains around 470,000 distinct CDR3 sequences, around 21% of which appear only once. Source material: naive CD8+ T cells from blood, with Jurkat cell RNA spiked in. Subset noted: FACS-sorted CD8+CD4-CCR7+CD45RA+ naive T cells. This sequence originates from a human donor in good health. Some libraries in this study had Jurkat cell RNA spiked in.

This CDR3 reads CARSQDSGAGPRGYTF. CDR3 nucleotides: TGTGCCAGAAGCCAAGACTCCGGGGCAGGCCCTAGGGGCTACACCTTC. The rearrangement uses TRBV14 and TRBJ1-2; D might be TRBD1 (5 bases). The CDR3 has 16 residues. Germline V lookup: CDR1 SGHDN, CDR2 FVKESK.